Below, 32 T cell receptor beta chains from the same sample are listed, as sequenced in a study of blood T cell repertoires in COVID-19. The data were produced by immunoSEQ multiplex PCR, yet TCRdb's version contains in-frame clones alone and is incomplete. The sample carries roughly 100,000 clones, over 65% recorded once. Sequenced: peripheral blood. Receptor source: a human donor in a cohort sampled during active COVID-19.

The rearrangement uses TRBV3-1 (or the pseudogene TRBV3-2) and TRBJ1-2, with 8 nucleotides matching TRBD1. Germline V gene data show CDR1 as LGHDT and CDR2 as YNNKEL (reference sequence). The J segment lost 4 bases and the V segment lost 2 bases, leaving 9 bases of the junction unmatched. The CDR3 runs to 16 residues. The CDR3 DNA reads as TGTGCCAGCAGCCAAAGAAAGGCAGGGGGCTCCTATGGCTACACCTTC. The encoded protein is CASSQRKAGGSYGYTF.

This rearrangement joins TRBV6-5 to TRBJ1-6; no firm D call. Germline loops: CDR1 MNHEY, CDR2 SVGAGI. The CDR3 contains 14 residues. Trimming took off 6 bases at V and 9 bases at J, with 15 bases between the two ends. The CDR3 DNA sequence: TGTGCCAGCAGCCCCGGAGGGCTCGGTTCACCCCTCCACTTT. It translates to CASSPGGLGSPLHF.

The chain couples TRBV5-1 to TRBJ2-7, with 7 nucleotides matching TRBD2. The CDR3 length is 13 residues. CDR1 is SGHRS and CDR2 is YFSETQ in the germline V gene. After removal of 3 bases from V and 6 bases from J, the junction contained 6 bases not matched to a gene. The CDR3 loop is CASSWEGISEQYF. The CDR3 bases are TGCGCCAGCAGCTGGGAGGGGATTAGCGAGCAGTACTTC.

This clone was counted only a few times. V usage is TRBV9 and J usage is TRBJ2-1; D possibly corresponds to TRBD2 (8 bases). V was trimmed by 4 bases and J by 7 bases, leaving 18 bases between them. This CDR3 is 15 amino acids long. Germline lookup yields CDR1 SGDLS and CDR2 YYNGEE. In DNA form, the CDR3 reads TGTGCCAGCAGCTTTAGCGGGACCAGGGGGAATGAGCAGTTCTTC. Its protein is CASSFSGTRGNEQFF.

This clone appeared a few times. The DNA for the CDR3 is TGTGCCAGCACCCCCGTGGGGCGTAATCAGCCCCAGCATTTT. Translated, it gives CASTPVGRNQPQHF. The chain is built from TRBV27 and TRBJ1-5; weak D call: TRBD1 (5 bases). Per the germline V gene, CDR1 is MNHEY and CDR2 is SMNVEV (reference sequence). The CDR3 extends over 14 amino acids. The ends were cut back, 7 bases at V and 4 bases at J, with 14 bases in the middle.

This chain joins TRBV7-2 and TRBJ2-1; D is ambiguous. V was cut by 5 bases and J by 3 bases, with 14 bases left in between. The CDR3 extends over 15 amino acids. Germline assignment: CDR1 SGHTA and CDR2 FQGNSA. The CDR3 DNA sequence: TGTGCCAGCAGCGCCCACCCTTCAGTCTACAATGAGCAGTTCTTC. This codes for CASSAHPSVYNEQFF.

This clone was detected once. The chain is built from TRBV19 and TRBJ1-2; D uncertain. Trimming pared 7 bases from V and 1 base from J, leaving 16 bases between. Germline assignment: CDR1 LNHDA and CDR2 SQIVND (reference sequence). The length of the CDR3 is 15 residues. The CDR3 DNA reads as TGTGCCAGTACCCCTCGGGGAACCAATAACTATGGCTACACCTTC. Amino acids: CASTPRGTNNYGYTF.

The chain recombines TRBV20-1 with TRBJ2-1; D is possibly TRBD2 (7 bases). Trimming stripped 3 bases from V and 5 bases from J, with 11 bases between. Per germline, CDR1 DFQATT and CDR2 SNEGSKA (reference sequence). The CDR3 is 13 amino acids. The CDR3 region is CSASRGANNEQFF. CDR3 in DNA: TGCAGTGCTAGTCGGGGGGCAAACAATGAGCAGTTCTTC.

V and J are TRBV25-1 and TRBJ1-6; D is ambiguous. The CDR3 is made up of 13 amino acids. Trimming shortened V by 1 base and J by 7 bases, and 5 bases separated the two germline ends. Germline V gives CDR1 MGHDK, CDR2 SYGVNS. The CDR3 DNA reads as TGTGCCAGCAGTGAATGGGCCAATTCACCCCTCCACTTT. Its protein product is CASSEWANSPLHF.

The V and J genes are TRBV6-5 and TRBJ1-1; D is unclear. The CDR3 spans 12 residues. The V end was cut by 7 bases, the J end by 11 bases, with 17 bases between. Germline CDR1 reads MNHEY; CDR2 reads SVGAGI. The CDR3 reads CASNHPQLGAFF. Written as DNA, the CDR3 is TGTGCCAGCAACCACCCACAGCTGGGTGCTTTCTTT.

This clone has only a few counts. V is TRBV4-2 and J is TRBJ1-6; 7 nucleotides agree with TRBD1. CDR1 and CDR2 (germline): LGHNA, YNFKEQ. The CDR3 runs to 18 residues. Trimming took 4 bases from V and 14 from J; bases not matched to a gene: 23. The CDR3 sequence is CASSPHARDSDWSRALHF. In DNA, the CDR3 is TGTGCCAGCAGCCCGCACGCCCGGGACAGCGACTGGTCGAGGGCCCTCCACTTT.

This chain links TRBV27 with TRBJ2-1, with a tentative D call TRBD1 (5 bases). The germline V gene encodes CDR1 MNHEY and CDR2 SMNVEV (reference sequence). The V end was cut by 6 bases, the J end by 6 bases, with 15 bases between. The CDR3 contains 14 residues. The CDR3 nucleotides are TGTGCCAGCAGGGAACAGGAAGCCCTCAATGAGCAGTTCTTC. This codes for CASREQEALNEQFF.

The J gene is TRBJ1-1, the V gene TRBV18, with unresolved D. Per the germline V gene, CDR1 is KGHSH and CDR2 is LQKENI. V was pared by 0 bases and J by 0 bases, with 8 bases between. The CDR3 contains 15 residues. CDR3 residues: CASSPPTDLNTEAFF. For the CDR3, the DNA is TGTGCCAGCTCACCACCTACAGATTTGAACACTGAAGCTTTCTTT.

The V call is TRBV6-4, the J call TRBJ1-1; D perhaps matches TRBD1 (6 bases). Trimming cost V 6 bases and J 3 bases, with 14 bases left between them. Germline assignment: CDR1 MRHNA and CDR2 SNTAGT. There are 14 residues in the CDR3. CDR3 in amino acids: CASRRGGGDTEAFF. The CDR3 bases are TGTGCCAGCAGGAGGGGAGGGGGTGACACTGAAGCTTTCTTT.

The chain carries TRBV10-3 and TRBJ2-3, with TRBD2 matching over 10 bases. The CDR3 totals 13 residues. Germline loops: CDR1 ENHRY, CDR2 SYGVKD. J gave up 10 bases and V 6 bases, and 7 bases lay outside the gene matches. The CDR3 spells CAIRASGGPAQYF. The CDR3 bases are TGTGCCATCAGAGCTAGCGGGGGCCCAGCGCAGTATTTT.

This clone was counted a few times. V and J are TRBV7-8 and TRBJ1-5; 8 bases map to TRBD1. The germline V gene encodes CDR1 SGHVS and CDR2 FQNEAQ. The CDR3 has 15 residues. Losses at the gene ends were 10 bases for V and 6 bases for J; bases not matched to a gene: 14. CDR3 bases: TGTGCCACAACTTTGTCAGGGGGCTCGGCTCAGCCCCAGCATTTT. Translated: CATTLSGGSAQPQHF.

The CDR3 region has the DNA TGTGCCAGCAGTGAACAGGGTCCCAACACTGAAGCTTTCTTT. This encodes CASSEQGPNTEAFF. The genes are TRBV2 and TRBJ1-1; weak D call: TRBD1 (5 bases). Trimming removed 2 bases at V and 2 bases at J, with 9 bases between. This CDR3 has 14 residues. The germline V gene has CDR1 SNHLY and CDR2 FYNNEI.

CDR3 loop: CSASQGTGLNQPQHF. CDR3 in DNA: TGCAGTGCTAGTCAGGGTACAGGGCTTAATCAGCCCCAGCATTTT. V gene TRBV20-1 combines with J gene TRBJ1-5, with D possibly matching TRBD1 (6 bases). The CDR3 has 15 amino acids. V dropped 3 bases and J dropped 4 bases, with 16 bases sitting between them. The germline V gene has CDR1 DFQATT and CDR2 SNEGSKA (reference sequence).

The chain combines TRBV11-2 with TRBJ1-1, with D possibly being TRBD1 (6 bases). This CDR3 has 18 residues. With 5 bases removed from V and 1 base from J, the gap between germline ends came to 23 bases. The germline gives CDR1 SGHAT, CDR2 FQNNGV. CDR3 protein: CASSLTPSQGFANTEAFF. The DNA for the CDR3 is TGTGCCAGCAGCCTAACCCCGAGCCAGGGGTTTGCGAACACTGAAGCTTTCTTT. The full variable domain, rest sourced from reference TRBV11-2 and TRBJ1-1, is EAGVAQSPRYKIIEKRQSVAFWCNPISGHATLYWYQQILGQGPKLLIQFQNNGVVDDSQLPKDRFSAERLKGVDSTLKIQPAKLEDSAVYLCASSLTPSQGFANTEAFFGQGTRLTVV.

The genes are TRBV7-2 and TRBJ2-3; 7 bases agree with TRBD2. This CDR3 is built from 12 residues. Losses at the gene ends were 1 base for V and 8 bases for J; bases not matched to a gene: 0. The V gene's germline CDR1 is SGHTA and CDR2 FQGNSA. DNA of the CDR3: TGTGCCAGCAGCTTAGAGCGGGGTACGCAGTATTTT. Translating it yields CASSLERGTQYF.

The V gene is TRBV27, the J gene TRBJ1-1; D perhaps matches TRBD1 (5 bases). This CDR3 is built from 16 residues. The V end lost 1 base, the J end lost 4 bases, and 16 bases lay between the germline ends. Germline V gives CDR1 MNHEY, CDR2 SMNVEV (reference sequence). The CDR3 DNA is TGTGCCAGCAGTTTATTTATACAGGCGCTGGGCACTGAAGCTTTCTTT. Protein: CASSLFIQALGTEAFF.

CDR3 residues: CASSPGTGATREQYF. The CDR3 DNA is TGTGCCAGCAGCCCGGGGACAGGGGCCACTCGGGAGCAGTACTTC. The chain carries TRBV5-6 and TRBJ2-7; 10 nucleotides align to TRBD1. The CDR3 contains 15 residues. With 4 bases clipped from V and 7 bases from J, the junction kept 11 bases outside the gene matches. CDR1 and CDR2 (germline): SGHDT, YYEEEE.

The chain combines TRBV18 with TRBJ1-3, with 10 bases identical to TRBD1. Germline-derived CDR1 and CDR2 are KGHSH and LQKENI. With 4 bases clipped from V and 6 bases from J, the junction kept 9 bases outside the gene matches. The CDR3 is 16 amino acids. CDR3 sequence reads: CASSLSPGTGVNTIYF. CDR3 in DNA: TGTGCCAGCTCACTAAGCCCCGGGACAGGGGTAAACACCATATATTTT.

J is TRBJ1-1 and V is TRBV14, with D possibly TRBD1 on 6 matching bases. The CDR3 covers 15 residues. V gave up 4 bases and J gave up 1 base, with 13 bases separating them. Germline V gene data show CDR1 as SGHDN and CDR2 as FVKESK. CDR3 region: CASSPTGHPNTEAFF. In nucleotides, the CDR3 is TGTGCCAGCAGCCCTACGGGACACCCGAACACTGAAGCTTTCTTT.

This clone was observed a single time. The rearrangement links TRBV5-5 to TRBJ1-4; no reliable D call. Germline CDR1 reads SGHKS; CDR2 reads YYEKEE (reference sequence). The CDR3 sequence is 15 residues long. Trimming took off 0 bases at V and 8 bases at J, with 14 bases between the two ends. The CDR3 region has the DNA TGTGCCAGCAGCTTGGATGGGGTGAGAGGGGAAAAACTGTTTTTT. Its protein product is CASSLDGVRGEKLFF.

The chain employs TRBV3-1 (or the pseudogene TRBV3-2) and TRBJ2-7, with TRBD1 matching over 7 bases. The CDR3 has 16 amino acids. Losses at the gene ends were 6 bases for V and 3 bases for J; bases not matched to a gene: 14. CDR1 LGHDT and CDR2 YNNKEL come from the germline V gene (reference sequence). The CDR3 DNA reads TGTGCCAGCAGTCACAGTACGACAGGGCGTTTCTACGAGCAGTACTTC. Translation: CASSHSTTGRFYEQYF.

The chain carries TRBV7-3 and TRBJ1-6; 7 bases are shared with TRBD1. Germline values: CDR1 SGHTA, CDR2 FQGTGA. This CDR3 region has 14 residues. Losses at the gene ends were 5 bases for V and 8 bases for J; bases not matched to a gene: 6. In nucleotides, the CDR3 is TGTGCCAGCAGCACCCGACAGGGTGATTCACCCCTCCACTTT. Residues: CASSTRQGDSPLHF.

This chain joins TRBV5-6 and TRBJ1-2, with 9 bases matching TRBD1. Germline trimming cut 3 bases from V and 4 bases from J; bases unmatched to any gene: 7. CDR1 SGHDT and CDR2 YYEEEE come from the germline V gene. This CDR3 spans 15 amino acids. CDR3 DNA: TGTGCCAGCAGCTCACAGGGGGCGTTGGGCTATGGCTACACCTTC. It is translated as CASSSQGALGYGYTF.

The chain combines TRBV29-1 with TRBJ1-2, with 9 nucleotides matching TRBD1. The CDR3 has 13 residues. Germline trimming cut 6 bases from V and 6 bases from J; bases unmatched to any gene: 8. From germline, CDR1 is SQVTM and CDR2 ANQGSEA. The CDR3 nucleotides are TGCAGCGTGGGGGACAGGGTCAATGATGGCTACACCTTC. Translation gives CSVGDRVNDGYTF.

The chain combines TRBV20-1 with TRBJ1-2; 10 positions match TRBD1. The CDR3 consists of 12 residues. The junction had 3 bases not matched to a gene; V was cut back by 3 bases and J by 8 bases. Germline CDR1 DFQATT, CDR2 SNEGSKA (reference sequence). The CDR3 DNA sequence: TGCAGTGCTAGTGGGACAGGGGTGGGCTACACCTTC. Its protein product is CSASGTGVGYTF.

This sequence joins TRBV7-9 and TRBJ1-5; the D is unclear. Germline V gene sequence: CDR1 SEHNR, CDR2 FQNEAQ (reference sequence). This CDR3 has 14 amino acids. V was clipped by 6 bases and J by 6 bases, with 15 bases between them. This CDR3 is CASSNGRGGQPQHF. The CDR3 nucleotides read TGTGCCAGCAGTAACGGACGTGGAGGTCAGCCCCAGCATTTT.

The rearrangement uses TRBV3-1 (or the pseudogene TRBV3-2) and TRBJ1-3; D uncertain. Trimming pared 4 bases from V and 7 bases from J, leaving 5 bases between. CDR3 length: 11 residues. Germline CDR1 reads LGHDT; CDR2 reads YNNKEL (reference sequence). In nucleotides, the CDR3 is TGTGCCAGCAGCCGAGGGAACACCATATATTTT. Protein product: CASSRGNTIYF.